This T cell receptor beta chain was retrieved from a study of blood T cell repertoires in COVID-19. A few counts support this clone. Other DNA variants within this sample encode the same CDR3. The germline V gene encodes CDR1 MDHEN and CDR2 SYDVKM. Trimming shortened V by 6 bases and J by 0 bases, and 3 bases separated the two germline ends. This CDR3 contains 12 residues. Participants were aged roughly 18 to 100 years from approximately 24 US areas. Sequencing used immunoSEQ multiplex PCR; TCRdb keeps in-frame clones, though not all of them. Of 350,000 to 450,000 clones in the sample, 89% were seen once.

The TCR was taken from a woman in her twenties or thirties who had recovered from COVID-19. Sample: PBMCs or T cells enriched from blood (not recorded which). The rearrangement uses TRBV28 and TRBJ1-5, with D unclear. The chain's CDR3 is CASRSSNQPQHF. In nucleotides, the CDR3 is TGTGCCAGCAGGAGTAGCAATCAGCCCCAGCATTTT.